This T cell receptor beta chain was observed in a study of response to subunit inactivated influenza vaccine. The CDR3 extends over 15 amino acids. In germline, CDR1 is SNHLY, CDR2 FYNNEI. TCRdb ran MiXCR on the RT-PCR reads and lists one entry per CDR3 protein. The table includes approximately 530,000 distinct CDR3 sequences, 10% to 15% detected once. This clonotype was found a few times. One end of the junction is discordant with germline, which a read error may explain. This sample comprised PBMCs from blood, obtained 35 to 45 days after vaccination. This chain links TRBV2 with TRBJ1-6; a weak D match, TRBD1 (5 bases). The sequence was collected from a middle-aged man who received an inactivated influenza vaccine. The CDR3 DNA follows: TGTGCCAGCAGGAGGGGTGGAGTTACCAATTCTCCCCTCCACTTT. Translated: CASRRGGVTNSPLHF.